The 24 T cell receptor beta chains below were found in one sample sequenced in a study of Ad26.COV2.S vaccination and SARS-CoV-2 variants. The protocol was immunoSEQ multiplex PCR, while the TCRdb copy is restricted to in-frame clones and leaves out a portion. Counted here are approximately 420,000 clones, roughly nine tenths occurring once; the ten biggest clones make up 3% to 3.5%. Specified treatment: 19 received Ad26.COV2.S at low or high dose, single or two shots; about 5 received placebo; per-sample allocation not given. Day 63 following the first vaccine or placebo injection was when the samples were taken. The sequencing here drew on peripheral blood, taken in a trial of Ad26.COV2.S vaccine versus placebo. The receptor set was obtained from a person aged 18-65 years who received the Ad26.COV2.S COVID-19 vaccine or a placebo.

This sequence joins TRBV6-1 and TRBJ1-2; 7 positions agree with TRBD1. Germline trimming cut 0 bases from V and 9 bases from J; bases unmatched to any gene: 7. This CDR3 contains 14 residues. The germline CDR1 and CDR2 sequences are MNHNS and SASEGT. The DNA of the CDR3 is TGTGCCAGCAGTGAAGCAGGGACAGTCCTAAGCTACACCTTC. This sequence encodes CASSEAGTVLSYTF.

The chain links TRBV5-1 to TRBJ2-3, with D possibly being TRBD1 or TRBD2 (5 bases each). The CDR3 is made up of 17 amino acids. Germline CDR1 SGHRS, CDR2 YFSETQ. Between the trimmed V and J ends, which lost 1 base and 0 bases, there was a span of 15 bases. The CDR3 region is CASSLNSGTTSTDTQYF. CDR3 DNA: TGCGCCAGCAGCTTGAATTCGGGGACCACTAGCACAGATACGCAGTATTTT.

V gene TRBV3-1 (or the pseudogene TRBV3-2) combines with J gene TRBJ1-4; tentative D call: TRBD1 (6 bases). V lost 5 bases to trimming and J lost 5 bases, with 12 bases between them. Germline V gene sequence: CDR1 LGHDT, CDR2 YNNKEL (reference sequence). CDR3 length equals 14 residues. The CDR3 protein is CASSYGTRNEKLFF. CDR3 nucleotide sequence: TGTGCCAGCAGCTACGGGACAAGGAATGAAAAACTGTTTTTT.

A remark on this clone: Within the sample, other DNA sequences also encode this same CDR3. This CDR3 reads CASSQRGSGNTIYF. As DNA, the CDR3 is TGTGCCAGCAGCCAACGTGGTTCGGGAAACACCATATATTTT. V and J are TRBV3-1 (or the pseudogene TRBV3-2) and TRBJ1-3; no clear D. V was cut by 2 bases and J by 4 bases, with 9 bases left in between. This CDR3 is 14 amino acids long. Germline lookup yields CDR1 LGHDT and CDR2 YNNKEL (reference sequence).

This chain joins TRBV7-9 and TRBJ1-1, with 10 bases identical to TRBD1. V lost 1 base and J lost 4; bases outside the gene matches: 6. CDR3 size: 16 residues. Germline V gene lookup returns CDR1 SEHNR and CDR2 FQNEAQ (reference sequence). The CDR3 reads CASSLVGTGVVTEAFF. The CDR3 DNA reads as TGTGCCAGCAGCTTAGTGGGGACAGGGGTGGTCACTGAAGCTTTCTTT.

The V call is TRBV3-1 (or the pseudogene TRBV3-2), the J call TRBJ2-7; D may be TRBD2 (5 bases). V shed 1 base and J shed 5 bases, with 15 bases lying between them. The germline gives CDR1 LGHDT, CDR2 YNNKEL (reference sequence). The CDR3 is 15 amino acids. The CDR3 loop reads CASSQGAGFTHEQYF. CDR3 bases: TGTGCCAGCAGCCAAGGCGCGGGTTTCACCCACGAGCAGTACTTC.

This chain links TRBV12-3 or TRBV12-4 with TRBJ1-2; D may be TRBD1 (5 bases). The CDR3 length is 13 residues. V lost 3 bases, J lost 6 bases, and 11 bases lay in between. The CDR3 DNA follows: TGTGCCAGCAGTTTTGCGGTGGGGGATGGCTACACCTTC. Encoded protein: CASSFAVGDGYTF.

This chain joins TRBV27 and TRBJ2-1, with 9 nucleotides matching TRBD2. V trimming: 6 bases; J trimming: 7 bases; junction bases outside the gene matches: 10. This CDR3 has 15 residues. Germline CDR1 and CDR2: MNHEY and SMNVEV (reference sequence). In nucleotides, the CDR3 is TGTGCCAGCAGACGTGCGGGGGGGCTTCAAAATGAGCAGTTCTTC. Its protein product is CASRRAGGLQNEQFF.

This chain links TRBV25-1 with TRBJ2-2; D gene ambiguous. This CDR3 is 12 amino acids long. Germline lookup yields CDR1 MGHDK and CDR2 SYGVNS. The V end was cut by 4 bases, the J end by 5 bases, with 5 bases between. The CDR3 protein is CASSAITGELFF. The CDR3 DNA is TGTGCCAGCAGTGCCATAACCGGGGAGCTGTTTTTT.

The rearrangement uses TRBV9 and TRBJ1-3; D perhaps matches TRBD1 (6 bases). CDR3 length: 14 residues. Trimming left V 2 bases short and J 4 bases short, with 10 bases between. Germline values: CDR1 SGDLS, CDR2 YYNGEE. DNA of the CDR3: TGTGCCAGCAGCGTTACGGGACAAGGAAACACCATATATTTT. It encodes CASSVTGQGNTIYF.

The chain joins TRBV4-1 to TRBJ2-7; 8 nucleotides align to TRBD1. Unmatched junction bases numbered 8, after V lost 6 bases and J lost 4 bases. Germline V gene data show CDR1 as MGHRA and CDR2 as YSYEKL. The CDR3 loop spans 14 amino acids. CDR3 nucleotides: TGCGCCAGCAGGCATGTGGACAGGGCGTACGAGCAGTACTTC. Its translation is CASRHVDRAYEQYF.

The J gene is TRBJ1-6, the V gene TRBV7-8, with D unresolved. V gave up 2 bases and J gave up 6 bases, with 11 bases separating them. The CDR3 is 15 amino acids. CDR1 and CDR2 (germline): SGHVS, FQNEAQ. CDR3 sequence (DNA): TGTGCCAGCAGCTTACTCGAGGGATTTAATTCACCCCTCCACTTT. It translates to CASSLLEGFNSPLHF. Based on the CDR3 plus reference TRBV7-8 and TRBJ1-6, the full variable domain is GAGVSQSPRYKVAKRGQDVALRCDPISGHVSLFWYQQALGQGPEFLTYFQNEAQLDKSGLPSDRFFAERPEGSVSTLKIQRTQQEDSAVYLCASSLLEGFNSPLHFGNGTRLTVT.

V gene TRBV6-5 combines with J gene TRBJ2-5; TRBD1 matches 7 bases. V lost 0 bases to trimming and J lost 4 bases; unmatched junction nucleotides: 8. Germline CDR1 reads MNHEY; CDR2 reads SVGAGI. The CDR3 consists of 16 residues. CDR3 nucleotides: TGTGCCAGCAGTTACTCTGGGTCAGGGGGAAGAGAGACCCAGTACTTC. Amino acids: CASSYSGSGGRETQYF.

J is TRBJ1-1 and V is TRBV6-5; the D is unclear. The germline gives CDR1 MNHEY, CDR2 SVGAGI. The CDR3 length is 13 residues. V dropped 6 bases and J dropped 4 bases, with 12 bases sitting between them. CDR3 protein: CASSYTLTTEAFF. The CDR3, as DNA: TGTGCCAGCAGCTACACACTCACCACTGAAGCTTTCTTT.

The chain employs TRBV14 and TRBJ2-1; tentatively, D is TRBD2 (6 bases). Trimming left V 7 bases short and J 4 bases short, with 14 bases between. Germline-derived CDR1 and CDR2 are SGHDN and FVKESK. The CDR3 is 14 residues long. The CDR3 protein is CASNRGDMYNEQFF. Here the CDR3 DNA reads TGTGCCAGCAACCGCGGGGATATGTACAATGAGCAGTTCTTC.

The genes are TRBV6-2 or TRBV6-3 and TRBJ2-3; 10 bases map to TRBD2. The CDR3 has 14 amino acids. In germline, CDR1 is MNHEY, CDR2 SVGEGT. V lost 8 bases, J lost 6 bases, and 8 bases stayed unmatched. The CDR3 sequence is CASRRSGGSDTQYF. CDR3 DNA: TGTGCCAGCCGCCGTAGCGGGGGGAGTGATACGCAGTATTTT.

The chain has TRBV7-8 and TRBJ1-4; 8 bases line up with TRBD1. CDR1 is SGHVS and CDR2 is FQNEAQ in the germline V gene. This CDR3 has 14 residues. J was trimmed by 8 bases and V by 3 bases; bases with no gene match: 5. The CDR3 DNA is TGTGCCAGCAGCTTCCGGGACAGGACCGAAAAACTGTTTTTT. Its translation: CASSFRDRTEKLFF.

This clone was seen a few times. The CDR3 DNA reads TGTGCCAGCAGCTCACCCCGGGACAGGGGAGTATCGGGCACAGATACGCAGTATTTT. This codes for CASSSPRDRGVSGTDTQYF. The V call is TRBV11-2, the J call TRBJ2-3; 10 bases agree with TRBD1. This CDR3 is 19 amino acids long. CDR1 and CDR2 from the germline V gene are SGHAT and FQNNGV. V gave up 4 bases and J gave up 1 base; unmatched junction bases: 14.

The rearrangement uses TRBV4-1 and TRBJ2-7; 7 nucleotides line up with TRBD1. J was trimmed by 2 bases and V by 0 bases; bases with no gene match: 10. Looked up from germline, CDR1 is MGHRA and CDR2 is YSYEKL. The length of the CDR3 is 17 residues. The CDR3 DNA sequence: TGCGCCAGCAGCCAAGATGAGACAGGGCCCCTGACCTACGAGCAGTACTTC. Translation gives CASSQDETGPLTYEQYF.

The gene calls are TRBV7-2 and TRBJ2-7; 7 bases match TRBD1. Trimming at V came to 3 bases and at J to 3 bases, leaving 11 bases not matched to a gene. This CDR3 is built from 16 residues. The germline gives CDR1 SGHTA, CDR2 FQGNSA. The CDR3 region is CASSLPMTGIDYEQYF. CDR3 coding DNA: TGTGCCAGCAGCTTGCCGATGACAGGGATTGACTACGAGCAGTACTTC. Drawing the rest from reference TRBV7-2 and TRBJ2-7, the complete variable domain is GAGVSQSPSNKVTEKGKDVELRCDPISGHTALYWYRQSLGQGLEFLIYFQGNSAPDKSGLPSDRFSAERTGGSVSTLTIQRTQQEDSAVYLCASSLPMTGIDYEQYFGPGTRLTVT.

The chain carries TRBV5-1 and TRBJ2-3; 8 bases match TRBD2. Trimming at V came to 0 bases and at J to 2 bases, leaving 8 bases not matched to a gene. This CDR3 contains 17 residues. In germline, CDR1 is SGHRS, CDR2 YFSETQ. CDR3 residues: CASSLVWRGAFTDTQYF. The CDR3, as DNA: TGCGCCAGCAGCTTGGTTTGGCGGGGGGCCTTCACAGATACGCAGTATTTT.

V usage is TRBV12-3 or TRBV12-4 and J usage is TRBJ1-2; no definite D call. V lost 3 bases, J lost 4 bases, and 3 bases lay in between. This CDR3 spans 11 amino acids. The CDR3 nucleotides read TGTGCCAGCAGTTTGAGCTATGGCTACACCTTC. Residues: CASSLSYGYTF.

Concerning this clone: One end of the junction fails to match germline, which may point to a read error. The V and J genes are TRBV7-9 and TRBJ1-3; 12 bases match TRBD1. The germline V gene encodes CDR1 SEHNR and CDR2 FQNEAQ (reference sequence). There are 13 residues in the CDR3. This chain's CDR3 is CASSPGQGARLDF. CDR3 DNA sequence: TGTGCCAGCAGCCCGGGACAGGGGGCAAGATTAGATTTT.

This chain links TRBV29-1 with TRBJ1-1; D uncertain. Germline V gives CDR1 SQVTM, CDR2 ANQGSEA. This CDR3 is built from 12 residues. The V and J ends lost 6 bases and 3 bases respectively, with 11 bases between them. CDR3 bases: TGCAGCGTCGCGACGAGGTACACTGAAGCTTTCTTT. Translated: CSVATRYTEAFF.